This T cell receptor (beta chain) was recorded in a study of Ad26.COV2.S vaccination and SARS-CoV-2 variants. Study results and caveats: The placebo group had lower spike-specific TCR breadth than the vaccine recipients did.

This clone was recorded once. Antigen unknown. V was pared by 2 bases and J by 4 bases, with 8 bases between. From germline, CDR1 is ENHRY and CDR2 SYGVKD. This CDR3 is built from 13 residues. The treatment: about 20 received Ad26.COV2.S at low or high dose, single or two shots; five or six received placebo; per-sample allocation not given. Sampling took place 63 days after the first vaccine or placebo injection. The assay was immunoSEQ multiplex PCR, and TCRdb's table has in-frame clones only and misses some. The data hold 300,000 to 350,000 clones, with about 86% observed a single time. This chain links TRBV10-3 with TRBJ1-1; the D gene is possibly TRBD1 (5 bases). Sequenced material: peripheral blood, taken in a trial of Ad26.COV2.S vaccine versus placebo. This TCR was recovered from a person between 18 and 65 years old who received the Ad26.COV2.S COVID-19 vaccine or a placebo. The CDR3 spells CAISEGGSTEAFF. The CDR3 DNA reads as TGTGCCATCAGTGAGGGGGGGAGCACTGAAGCTTTCTTT.